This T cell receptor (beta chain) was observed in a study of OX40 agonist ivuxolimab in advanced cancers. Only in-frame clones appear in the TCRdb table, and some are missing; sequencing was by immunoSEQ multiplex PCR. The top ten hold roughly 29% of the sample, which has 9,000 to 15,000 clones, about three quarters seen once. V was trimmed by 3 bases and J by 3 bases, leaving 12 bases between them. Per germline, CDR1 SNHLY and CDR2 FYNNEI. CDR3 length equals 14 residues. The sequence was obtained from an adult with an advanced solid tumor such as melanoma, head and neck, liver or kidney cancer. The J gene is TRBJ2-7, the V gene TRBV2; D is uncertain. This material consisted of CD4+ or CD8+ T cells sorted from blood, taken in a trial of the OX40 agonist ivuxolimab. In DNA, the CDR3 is TGTGCCAGCAGTGATGCAAGGGTCCTCTACGAGCAGTACTTC. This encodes CASSDARVLYEQYF.